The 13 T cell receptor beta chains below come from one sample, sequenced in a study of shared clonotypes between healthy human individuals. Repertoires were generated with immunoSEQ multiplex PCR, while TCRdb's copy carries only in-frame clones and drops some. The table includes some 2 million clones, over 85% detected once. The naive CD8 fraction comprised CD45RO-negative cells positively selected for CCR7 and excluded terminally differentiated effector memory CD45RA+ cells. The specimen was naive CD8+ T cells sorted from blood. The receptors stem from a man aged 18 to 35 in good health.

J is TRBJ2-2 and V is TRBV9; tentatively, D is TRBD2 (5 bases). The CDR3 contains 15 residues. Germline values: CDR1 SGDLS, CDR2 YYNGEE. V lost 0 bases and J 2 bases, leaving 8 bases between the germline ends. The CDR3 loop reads CASSVEDFNTGELFF. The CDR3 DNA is TGTGCCAGCAGCGTAGAGGACTTTAACACCGGGGAGCTGTTTTTT.

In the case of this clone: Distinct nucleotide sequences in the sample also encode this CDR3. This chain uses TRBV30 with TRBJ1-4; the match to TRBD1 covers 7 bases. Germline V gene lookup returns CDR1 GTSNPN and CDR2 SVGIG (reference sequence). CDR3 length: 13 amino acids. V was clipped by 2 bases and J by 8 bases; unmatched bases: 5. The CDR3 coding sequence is TGTGCCTGGAGTACAGGGGCGGGGGAAAAACTGTTTTTT. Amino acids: CAWSTGAGEKLFF.

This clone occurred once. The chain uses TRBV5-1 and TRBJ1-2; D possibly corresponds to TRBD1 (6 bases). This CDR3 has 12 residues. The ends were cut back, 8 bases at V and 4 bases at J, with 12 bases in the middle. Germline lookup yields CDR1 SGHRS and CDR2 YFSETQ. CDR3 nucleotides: TGCGCCAGAGTAACAGGGCCCTATGGCTACACCTTC. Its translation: CARVTGPYGYTF.

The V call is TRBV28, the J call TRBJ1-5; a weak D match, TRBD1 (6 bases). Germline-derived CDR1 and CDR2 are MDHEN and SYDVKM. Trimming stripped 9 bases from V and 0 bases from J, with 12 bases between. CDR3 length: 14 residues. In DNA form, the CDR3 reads TGTGCCAGTCAGGGGACCTATAGCAATCAGCCCCAGCATTTT. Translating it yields CASQGTYSNQPQHF.

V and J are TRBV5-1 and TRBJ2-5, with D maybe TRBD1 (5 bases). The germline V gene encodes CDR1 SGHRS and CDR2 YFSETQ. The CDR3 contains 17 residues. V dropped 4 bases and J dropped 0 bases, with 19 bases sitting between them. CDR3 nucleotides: TGCGCCAGCAGCCGTTTTGAGACAGCCCTCTACCAAGAGACCCAGTACTTC. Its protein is CASSRFETALYQETQYF.

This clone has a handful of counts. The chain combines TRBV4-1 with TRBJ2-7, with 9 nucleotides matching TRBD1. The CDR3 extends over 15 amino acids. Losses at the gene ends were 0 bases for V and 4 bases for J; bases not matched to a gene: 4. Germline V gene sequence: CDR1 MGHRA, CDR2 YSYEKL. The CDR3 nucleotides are TGCGCCAGCAGCCAAGAGGACAGGGGAGGGTACGAGCAGTACTTC. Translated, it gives CASSQEDRGGYEQYF.

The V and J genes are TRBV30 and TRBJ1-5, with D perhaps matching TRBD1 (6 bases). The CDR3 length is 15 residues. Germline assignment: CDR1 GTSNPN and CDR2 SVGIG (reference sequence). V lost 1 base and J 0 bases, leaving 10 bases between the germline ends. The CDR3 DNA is TGTGCCTGGAGTGAGACAGGCTTTAGCAATCAGCCCCAGCATTTT. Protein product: CAWSETGFSNQPQHF.

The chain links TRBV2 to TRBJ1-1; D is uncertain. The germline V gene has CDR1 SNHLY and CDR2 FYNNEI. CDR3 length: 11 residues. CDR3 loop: CVFNANPEAFF. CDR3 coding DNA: TGTGTTTTCAACGCCAATCCTGAAGCTTTCTTT.

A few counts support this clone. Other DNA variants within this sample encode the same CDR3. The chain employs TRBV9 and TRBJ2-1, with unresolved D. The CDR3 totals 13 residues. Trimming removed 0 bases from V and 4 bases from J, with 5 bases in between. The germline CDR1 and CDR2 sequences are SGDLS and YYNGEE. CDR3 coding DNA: TGTGCCAGCAGCGTAGACGGGTACAATGAGCAGTTCTTC. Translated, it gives CASSVDGYNEQFF.

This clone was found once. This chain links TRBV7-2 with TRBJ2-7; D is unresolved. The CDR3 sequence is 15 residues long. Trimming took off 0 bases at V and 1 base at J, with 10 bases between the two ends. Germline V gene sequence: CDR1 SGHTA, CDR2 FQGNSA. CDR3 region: CASSLALSASYEQYF. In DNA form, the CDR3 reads TGTGCCAGCAGCTTAGCCCTCAGCGCGTCCTACGAGCAGTACTTC.

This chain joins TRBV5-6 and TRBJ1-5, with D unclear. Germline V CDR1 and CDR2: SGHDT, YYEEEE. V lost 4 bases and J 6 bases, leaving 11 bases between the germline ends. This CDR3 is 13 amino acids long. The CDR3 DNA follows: TGTGCCAGCAGCCCCGCGGGAGGTCAGCCCCAGCATTTT. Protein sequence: CASSPAGGQPQHF.

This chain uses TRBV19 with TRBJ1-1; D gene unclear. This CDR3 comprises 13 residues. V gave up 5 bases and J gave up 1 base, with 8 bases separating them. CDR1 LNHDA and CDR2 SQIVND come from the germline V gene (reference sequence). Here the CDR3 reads CASSLTPNTEAFF. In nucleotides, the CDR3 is TGTGCCAGTAGTTTGACACCGAACACTGAAGCTTTCTTT.

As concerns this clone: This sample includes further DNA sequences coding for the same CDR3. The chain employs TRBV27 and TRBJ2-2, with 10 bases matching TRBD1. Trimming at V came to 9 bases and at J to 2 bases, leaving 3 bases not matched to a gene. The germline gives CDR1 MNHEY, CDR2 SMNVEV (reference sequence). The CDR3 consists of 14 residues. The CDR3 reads CASRQGANTGELFF. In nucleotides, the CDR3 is TGTGCCAGTAGACAGGGGGCCAACACCGGGGAGCTGTTTTTT.